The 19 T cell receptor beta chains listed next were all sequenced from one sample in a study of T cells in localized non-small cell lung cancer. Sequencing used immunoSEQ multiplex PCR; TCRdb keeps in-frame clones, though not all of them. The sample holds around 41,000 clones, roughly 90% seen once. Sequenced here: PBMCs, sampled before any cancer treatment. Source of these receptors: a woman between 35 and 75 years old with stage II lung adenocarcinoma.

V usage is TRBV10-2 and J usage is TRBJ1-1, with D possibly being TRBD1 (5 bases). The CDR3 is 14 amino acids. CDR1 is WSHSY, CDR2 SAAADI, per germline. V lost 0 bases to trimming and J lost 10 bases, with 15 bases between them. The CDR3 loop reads CASSESGREMGAFF. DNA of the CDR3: TGCGCCAGCAGTGAGTCGGGCAGGGAAATGGGAGCTTTCTTT.

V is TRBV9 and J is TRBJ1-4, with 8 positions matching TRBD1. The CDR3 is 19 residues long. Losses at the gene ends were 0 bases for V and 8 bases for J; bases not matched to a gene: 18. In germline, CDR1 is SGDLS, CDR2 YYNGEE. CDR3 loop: CASSVAPLGQGFTGEKLFF. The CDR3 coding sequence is TGTGCCAGCAGCGTAGCCCCCTTAGGACAGGGCTTTACTGGGGAAAAACTGTTTTTT.

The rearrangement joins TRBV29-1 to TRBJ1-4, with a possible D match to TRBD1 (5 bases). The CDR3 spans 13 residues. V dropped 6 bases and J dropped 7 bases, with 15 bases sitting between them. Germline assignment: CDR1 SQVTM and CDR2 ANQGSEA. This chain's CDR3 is CSVEGQGGEKLFF. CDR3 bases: TGCAGCGTGGAGGGGCAAGGCGGTGAAAAACTGTTTTTT.

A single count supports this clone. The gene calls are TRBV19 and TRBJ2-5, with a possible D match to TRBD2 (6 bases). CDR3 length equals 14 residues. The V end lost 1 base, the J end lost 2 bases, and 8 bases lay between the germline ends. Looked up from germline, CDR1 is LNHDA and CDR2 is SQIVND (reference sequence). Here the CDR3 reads CASSIASDQETQYF. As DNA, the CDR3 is TGTGCCAGTAGTATAGCTAGCGATCAAGAGACCCAGTACTTC. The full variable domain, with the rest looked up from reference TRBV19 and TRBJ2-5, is DGGITQSPKYLFRKEGQNVTLSCEQNLNHDAMYWYRQDPGQGLRLIYYSQIVNDFQKGDIAEGYSVSREKKESFPLTVTSAQKNPTAFYLCASSIASDQETQYFGPGTRLLVL.

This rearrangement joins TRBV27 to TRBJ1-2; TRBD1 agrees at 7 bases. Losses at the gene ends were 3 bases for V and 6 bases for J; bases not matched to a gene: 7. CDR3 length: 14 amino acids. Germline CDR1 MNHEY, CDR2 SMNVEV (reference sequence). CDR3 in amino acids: CASSFEQGRDGYTF. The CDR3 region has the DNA TGTGCCAGCAGTTTCGAACAGGGGCGGGATGGCTACACCTTC.

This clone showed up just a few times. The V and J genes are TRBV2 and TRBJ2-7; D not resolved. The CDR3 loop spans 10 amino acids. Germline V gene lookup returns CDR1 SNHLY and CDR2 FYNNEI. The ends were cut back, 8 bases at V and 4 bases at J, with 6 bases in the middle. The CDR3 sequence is CASGWYEQYF. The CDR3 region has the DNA TGTGCCAGCGGTTGGTACGAGCAGTACTTC.

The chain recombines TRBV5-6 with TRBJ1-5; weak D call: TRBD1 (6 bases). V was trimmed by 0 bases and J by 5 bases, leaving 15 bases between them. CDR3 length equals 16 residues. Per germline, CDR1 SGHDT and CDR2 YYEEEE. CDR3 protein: CASSLGGPRSDQPQHF. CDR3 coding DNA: TGTGCCAGCAGCTTGGGGGGGCCTAGGTCGGATCAGCCCCAGCATTTT.

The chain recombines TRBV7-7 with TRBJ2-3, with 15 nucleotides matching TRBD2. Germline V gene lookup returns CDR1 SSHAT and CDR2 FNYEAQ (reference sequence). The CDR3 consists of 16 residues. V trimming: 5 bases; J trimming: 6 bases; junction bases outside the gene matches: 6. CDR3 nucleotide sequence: TGTGCCAGCAGCCAGGGACTAGCGGGAGGTCAGGATACGCAGTATTTT. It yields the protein CASSQGLAGGQDTQYF.

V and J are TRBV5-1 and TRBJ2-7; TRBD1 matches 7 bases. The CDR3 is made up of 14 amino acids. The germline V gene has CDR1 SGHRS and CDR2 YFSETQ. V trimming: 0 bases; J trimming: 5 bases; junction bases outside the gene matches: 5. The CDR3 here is CASSLEGQKDEQYF. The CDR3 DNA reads TGCGCCAGCAGCTTGGAGGGACAGAAGGACGAGCAGTACTTC.

The CDR3 here is CASNDRGDTGELFF. CDR3 coding DNA: TGTGCCAGCAACGACAGGGGGGACACCGGGGAGCTGTTTTTT. The chain recombines TRBV28 with TRBJ2-2, with TRBD1 matching over 9 bases. Losses at the gene ends were 7 bases for V and 3 bases for J; bases not matched to a gene: 3. This CDR3 spans 14 amino acids. Germline V lookup: CDR1 MDHEN, CDR2 SYDVKM. Looking up the rest from reference TRBV28 and TRBJ2-2 gives the full variable domain: DVKVTQSSRYLVKRTGEKVFLECVQDMDHENMFWYRQDPGLGLRLIYFSYDVKMKEKGDIPEGYSVSREKKERFSLILESASTNQTSMYLCASNDRGDTGELFFGEGSRLTVL.

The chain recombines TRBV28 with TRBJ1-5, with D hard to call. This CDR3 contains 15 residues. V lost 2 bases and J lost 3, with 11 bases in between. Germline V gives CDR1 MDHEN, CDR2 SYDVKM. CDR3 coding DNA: TGTGCCAGCAGTTTAAGGAACAGCCTCAATCAGCCCCAGCATTTT. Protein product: CASSLRNSLNQPQHF.

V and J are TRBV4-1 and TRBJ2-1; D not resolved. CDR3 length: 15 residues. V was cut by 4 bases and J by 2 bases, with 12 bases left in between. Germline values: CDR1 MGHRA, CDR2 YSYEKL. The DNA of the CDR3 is TGCGCCAGCAGCCCCCGAGGTGGGGCCTACAATGAGCAGTTCTTC. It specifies CASSPRGGAYNEQFF.

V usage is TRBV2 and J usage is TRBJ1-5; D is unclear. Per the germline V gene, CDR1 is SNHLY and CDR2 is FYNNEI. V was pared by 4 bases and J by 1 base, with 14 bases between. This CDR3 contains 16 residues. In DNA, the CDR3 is TGTGCCAGCAGTGTAGGGCAGTTAAACAGCAATCAGCCCCAGCATTTT. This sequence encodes CASSVGQLNSNQPQHF.

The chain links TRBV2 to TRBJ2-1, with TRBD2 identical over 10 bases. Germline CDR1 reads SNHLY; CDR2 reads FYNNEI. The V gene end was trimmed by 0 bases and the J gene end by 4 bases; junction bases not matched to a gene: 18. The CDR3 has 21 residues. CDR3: CASSEALRGLAGERRYNEQFF. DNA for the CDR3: TGTGCCAGCAGTGAAGCGCTTCGGGGCCTAGCGGGAGAGCGTAGGTACAATGAGCAGTTCTTC.

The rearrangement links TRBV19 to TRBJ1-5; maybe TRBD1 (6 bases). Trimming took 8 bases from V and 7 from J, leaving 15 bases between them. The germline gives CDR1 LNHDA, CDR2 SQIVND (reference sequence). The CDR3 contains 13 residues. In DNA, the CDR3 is TGTGCCAGTGGAGGGGGGGCGGAACAGCCCCAGCATTTT. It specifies CASGGGAEQPQHF.

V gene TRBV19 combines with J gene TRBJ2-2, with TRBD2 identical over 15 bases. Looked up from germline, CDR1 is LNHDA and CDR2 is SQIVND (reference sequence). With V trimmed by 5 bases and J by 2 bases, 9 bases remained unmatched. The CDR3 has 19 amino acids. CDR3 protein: CASSLAPGLAGGNTGELFF. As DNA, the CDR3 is TGTGCCAGTAGTCTCGCACCGGGACTAGCGGGGGGTAACACCGGGGAGCTGTTTTTT.

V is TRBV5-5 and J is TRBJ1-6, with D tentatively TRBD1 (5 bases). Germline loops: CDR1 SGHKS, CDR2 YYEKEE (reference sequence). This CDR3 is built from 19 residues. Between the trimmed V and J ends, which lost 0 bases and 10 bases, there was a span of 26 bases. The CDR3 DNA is TGTGCCAGCAGCTTGGAACAGGTTAGAAGTTCCGCCCCCGGGTCACCCCTCCACTTT. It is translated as CASSLEQVRSSAPGSPLHF.

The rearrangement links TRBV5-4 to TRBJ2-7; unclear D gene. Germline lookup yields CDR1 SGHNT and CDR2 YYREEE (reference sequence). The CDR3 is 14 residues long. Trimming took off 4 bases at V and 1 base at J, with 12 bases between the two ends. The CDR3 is CASSPLQDSYEQYF. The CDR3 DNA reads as TGTGCCAGCAGCCCCCTCCAAGATTCCTACGAGCAGTACTTC. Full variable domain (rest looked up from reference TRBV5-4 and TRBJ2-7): ETGVTQSPTHLIKTRGQQVTLRCSSQSGHNTVSWYQQALGQGPQFIFQYYREEENGRGNFPPRFSGLQFPNYSSELNVNALELDDSALYLCASSPLQDSYEQYFGPGTRLTVT.

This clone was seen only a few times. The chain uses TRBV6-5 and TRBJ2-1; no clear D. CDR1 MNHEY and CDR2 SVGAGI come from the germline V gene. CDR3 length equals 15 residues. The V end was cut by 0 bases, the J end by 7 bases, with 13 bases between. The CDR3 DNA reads TGTGCCAGCAGTTACTCAAGGACGAAAGGGAATGAGCAGTTCTTC. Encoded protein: CASSYSRTKGNEQFF.